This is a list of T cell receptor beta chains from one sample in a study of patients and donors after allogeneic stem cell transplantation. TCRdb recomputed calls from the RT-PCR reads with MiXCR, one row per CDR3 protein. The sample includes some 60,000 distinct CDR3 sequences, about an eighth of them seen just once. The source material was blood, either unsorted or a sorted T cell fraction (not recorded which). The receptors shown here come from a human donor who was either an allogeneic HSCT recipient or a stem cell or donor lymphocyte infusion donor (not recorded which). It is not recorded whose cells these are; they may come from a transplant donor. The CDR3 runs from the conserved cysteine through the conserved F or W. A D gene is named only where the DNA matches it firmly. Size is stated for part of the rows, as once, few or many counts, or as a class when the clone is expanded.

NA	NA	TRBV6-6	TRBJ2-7	TGTGCCAGCAGGAGGGGGACCCAGCCTTCCGAGCAGTACTTC	CASRRGTQPSEQYF
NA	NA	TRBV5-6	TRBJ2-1	TGTGCCAGCAGCTCGGAGGGCCGGCGTGAGCAGTTCTTC	CASSSEGRREQFF
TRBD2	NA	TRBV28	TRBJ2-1	TGTGCCAGCATACTAGCGGGAAATCATAATGAGCAGTTCTTC	CASILAGNHNEQFF
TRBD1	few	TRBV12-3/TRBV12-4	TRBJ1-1	TGTGCCAGCAGCCCAGGGGGGGGTGAAGCTTTCTTT	CASSPGGGEAFF
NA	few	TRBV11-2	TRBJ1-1	TGTGCCAGCAGCTTAGATGCCGGACCCGAAGGGGCTTTCTTT	CASSLDAGPEGAFF
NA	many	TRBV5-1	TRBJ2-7	TGCGCCAGCAGCCTGGGGGGCCTAGCGTCGTCCTACGAGCAGTACTTC	CASSLGGLASSYEQYF
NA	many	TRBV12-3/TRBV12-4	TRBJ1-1	TGTGCCAGCAGTTGGGGGTTGGCGGCGAACACTGAAGCTTTCTTT	CASSWGLAANTEAFF
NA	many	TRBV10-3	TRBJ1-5	TGTGCCATCAGTGAGTCGGGGAATCAGCCCCAGCATTTT	CAISESGNQPQHF
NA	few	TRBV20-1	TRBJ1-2	TGCAGTGCTAGGGTGAACAGTAACTATGGCTACACCTTC	CSARVNSNYGYTF
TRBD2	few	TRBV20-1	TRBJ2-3	TGCAGTGCACCGATAAGGTCTAGCGGTTTCACAGATACGCAGTATTTT	CSAPIRSSGFTDTQYF
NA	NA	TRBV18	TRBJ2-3	TGTGCCAGCTCACTTACCGACGGACCTAGCACAGATACGCAGTATTTT	CASSLTDGPSTDTQYF
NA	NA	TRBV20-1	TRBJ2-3	TGCAGTGCGGGGGCGGCTAGCTTCGATACGCAGTTTTTT	CSAGAASFDTQFF
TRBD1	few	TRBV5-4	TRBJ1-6	TGTGCCAGCAGCCCGAACCAGGGGGCCGGAGTCACCCTCCACTTT	CASSPNQGAGVTLHF
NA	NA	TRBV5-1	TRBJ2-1	TGCGCCAGCAGCTTCAAAACCTCCGGGAGCTACAATGAGCAGTTCTTC	CASSFKTSGSYNEQFF
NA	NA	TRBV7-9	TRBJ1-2	TGTGCCAGCAGTCTCCTTACCCTTTCCGGGACACCGACTAACTATGGCTACACCTTC	CASSLLTLSGTPTNYGYTF
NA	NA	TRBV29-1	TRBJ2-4	TGCAGCGTTGGTGGGCAGGTTCAGTACTTC	CSVGGQVQYF
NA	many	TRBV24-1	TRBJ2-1	TGTGCCACCAGTGATTTGTGGGAGCGCGGGTCCCGAAATGAGCAGTTCTTC	CATSDLWERGSRNEQFF
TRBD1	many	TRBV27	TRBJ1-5	TGTGCCAGCAGGACAGGGTACAATCAGCCCCAGCATTTT	CASRTGYNQPQHF